Below, 21 T cell receptor beta chains from the same sample are listed, as sequenced in a study of T cells in Graves' hyperthyroidism and ophthalmopathy. TCR beta CDR3 regions were amplified from RNA. A set of HTBI primers served as the primers for a first-round RT-PCR of the TCR CDR3. TCRdb processed the multiplex PCR reads anew with MiXCR; each CDR3 protein has one entry. Of 550,000 to 600,000 distinct CDR3 sequences listed, around 17% were seen once; the top ten hold roughly 18%. The sequenced sample was blood. The receptor set was obtained from a young woman with Graves' hyperthyroidism.

At least ten counts were recorded for this clonotype. This chain uses TRBV5-1 with TRBJ2-3; no clear D. The CDR3 runs to 16 residues. V lost 4 bases and J 0 bases, leaving 15 bases between the germline ends. Per the germline V gene, CDR1 is SGHRS and CDR2 is YFSETQ. DNA of the CDR3: TGCGCCAGCAGCCCCCTGGTAGTCTCTAGCACAGATACGCAGTATTTT. It encodes CASSPLVVSSTDTQYF.

This clonotype was counted at least ten times. This sequence joins TRBV3-1 and TRBJ2-7, with D hard to call. Looked up from germline, CDR1 is LGHDT and CDR2 is YNNKEL (reference sequence). V lost 1 base and J lost 5, with 9 bases in between. There are 13 residues in the CDR3. The CDR3 nucleotides are TGTGCCAGCAGCCAAGTTGAAGGGAACGAGCAGTACTTC. The encoded protein is CASSQVEGNEQYF.

This clonotype was detected only a few times. The CDR3 protein is CASSPGLNRGRRYNEQFF. The CDR3 nucleotides are TGTGCCAGCAGCCCTGGGTTAAACAGGGGGCGCCGGTACAATGAGCAGTTCTTC. V is TRBV5-6 and J is TRBJ2-1; 9 bases fit TRBD1. This CDR3 is built from 18 residues. V trimming: 4 bases; J trimming: 4 bases; junction bases outside the gene matches: 15. CDR1 is SGHDT and CDR2 is YYEEEE in the germline V gene.

The table lists this clonotype with many counts. This rearrangement joins TRBV28 to TRBJ2-5; 10 bases map to TRBD2. V shed 7 bases and J 1 base; nucleotides not matched to a gene: 6. Germline CDR1 reads MDHEN; CDR2 reads SYDVKM. The CDR3 loop spans 15 amino acids. The CDR3 here is CASTTSGTTQETQYF. The CDR3 DNA reads TGTGCCAGCACTACTAGCGGGACAACCCAAGAGACCCAGTACTTC.

This chain joins TRBV20-1 and TRBJ2-2; D is uncertain. Trimming left V 1 base short and J 6 bases short, with 15 bases between. The CDR3 extends over 15 amino acids. Germline V gene sequence: CDR1 DFQATT, CDR2 SNEGSKA (reference sequence). The CDR3 DNA follows: TGCAGTGCTAGAGGAATGAATCGGCTCCCCGGGGAGCTGTTTTTT. Encoded protein: CSARGMNRLPGELFF.

This clonotype has a count of ten or more. The chain is built from TRBV28 and TRBJ2-5; possibly TRBD2 for D (5 bases). CDR3 size: 15 residues. V dropped 1 base and J dropped 7 bases, with 16 bases sitting between them. Germline CDR1 MDHEN, CDR2 SYDVKM. The CDR3 sequence is CASSLFVLVGGTQYF. The CDR3 bases are TGTGCCAGCAGTTTATTTGTCCTTGTCGGAGGGACCCAGTACTTC.

The chain recombines TRBV6-1 with TRBJ2-6; no reliable D call. The V end was cut by 8 bases, the J end by 0 bases, with 5 bases between. The CDR3 is 13 amino acids. Germline V CDR1 and CDR2: MNHNS, SASEGT. The CDR3 region is CASQISGANVLTF. CDR3 sequence (DNA): TGTGCCAGCCAAATCTCTGGGGCCAACGTCCTGACTTTC.

The V call is TRBV20-1, the J call TRBJ2-5; 7 bases are a match to TRBD1. V lost 6 bases, J lost 1 base, and 14 bases stayed unmatched. Germline V gene sequence: CDR1 DFQATT, CDR2 SNEGSKA (reference sequence). This CDR3 has 16 amino acids. The CDR3 sequence is CSATDRDEGIQETQYF. CDR3 coding DNA: TGCAGTGCCACCGACAGGGACGAGGGTATCCAAGAGACCCAGTACTTC.

This clonotype was observed at least ten times. This chain links TRBV6-1 with TRBJ1-5; 7 bases line up with TRBD1. Germline CDR1 and CDR2: MNHNS and SASEGT. The CDR3 is 14 residues long. The trim removed 6 bases at V and 9 bases at J, leaving 11 bases unmatched. The CDR3 DNA is TGTGCCAGCAGACTGGGACAGTTACTTGGGCCCCAGCATTTT. This codes for CASRLGQLLGPQHF.

This clonotype was counted ten times or more. This chain connects TRBV7-6 to TRBJ2-1; TRBD2 matches 7 bases. The germline V gene has CDR1 SGHVS and CDR2 FNYEAQ. The trim removed 1 base at V and 5 bases at J, leaving 8 bases unmatched. The CDR3 totals 16 residues. The CDR3 spells CASSLVSLRGDNEQFF. The CDR3 DNA is TGTGCCAGCAGCTTAGTGAGTCTACGGGGGGACAATGAGCAGTTCTTC.

This clonotype was seen a few times. The V and J genes are TRBV6-1 and TRBJ2-1, with D unresolved. The germline CDR1 and CDR2 sequences are MNHNS and SASEGT. This CDR3 region has 13 residues. Trimming removed 6 bases at V and 9 bases at J, with 15 bases between. In DNA form, the CDR3 reads TGTGCCAGCAGACCCGACCTGGTCGGTGAGCAGTTCTTC. Its translation: CASRPDLVGEQFF.

The chain joins TRBV6-1 to TRBJ2-7; 9 nucleotides line up with TRBD1. Looked up from germline, CDR1 is MNHNS and CDR2 is SASEGT. The CDR3 covers 14 residues. V trimming: 6 bases; J trimming: 6 bases; junction bases outside the gene matches: 9. CDR3 sequence (DNA): TGTGCCAGCAGATACCGGGACAGGGTCACCGAGCAGTACTTC. It translates to CASRYRDRVTEQYF.

Comment on this clonotype: Its ends do not fully match the called genes, so a read error is possible. The chain uses TRBV2 and TRBJ1-2; D is uncertain. This CDR3 is built from 12 residues. The V gene's germline CDR1 is SNHLY and CDR2 FYNNEI. As DNA, the CDR3 is TGTGCCCGCAGTCAATCCTCGGGAGACTACACCTTC. Protein sequence: CARSQSSGDYTF.

This clonotype was counted a few times. The chain has TRBV5-6 and TRBJ1-1; 7 bases are shared with TRBD1. With 1 base clipped from V and 1 base from J, the junction kept 4 bases outside the gene matches. The CDR3 runs to 15 residues. Germline V gene data show CDR1 as SGHDT and CDR2 as YYEEEE. CDR3 bases: TGTGCCAGCAGCTTGTGGAACAGGGGGAACACTGAAGCTTTCTTT. Its translation is CASSLWNRGNTEAFF.

The CDR3 nucleotides are TGTGCCAGTAGTACCCTGGGACTAGCGGGGACAGATACGCAGTATTTT. It codes for CASSTLGLAGTDTQYF. This chain uses TRBV19 with TRBJ2-3; TRBD2 matches at 13 bases. Germline assignment: CDR1 LNHDA and CDR2 SQIVND (reference sequence). This CDR3 has 16 amino acids. The V gene end was trimmed by 4 bases and the J gene end by 3 bases; junction bases not matched to a gene: 4. The full variable domain, in which reference TRBV19 and TRBJ2-3 provide the parts outside the CDR3, is DGGITQSPKYLFRKEGQNVTLSCEQNLNHDAMYWYRQDPGQGLRLIYYSQIVNDFQKGDIAEGYSVSREKKESFPLTVTSAQKNPTAFYLCASSTLGLAGTDTQYFGPGTRLTVL.

This clonotype was observed at least ten times. J is TRBJ1-4 and V is TRBV4-3, with 8 positions matching TRBD1. Germline V gene lookup returns CDR1 LGHNA and CDR2 YSLEER. The CDR3 covers 16 residues. Germline trimming cut 1 base from V and 3 bases from J; bases unmatched to any gene: 4. CDR3 coding DNA: TGCGCCAGCAGCCAAGCAGGGGGCGTATCTAATGAAAAACTGTTTTTT. Translating it yields CASSQAGGVSNEKLFF.

This clonotype was seen repeatedly, ten times or more. The CDR3 reads CASSLRPTRDRGYNEQFF. In nucleotides, the CDR3 is TGTGCCAGCAGCTTAAGACCCACCCGGGACAGGGGATACAATGAGCAGTTCTTC. The chain couples TRBV7-2 to TRBJ2-1; the match to TRBD1 covers 10 bases. Unmatched junction bases numbered 11, after V lost 2 bases and J lost 4 bases. The CDR3 runs to 18 residues. CDR1 and CDR2 (germline): SGHTA, FQGNSA.

As concerns this clonotype: A much larger clone is a single base away; this may be a read error. The J gene is TRBJ2-1, the V gene TRBV11-2; D is undetermined. CDR1 is SGHAT, CDR2 FQNNGV, per germline. Trimming shortened V by 4 bases and J by 10 bases, and 17 bases separated the two germline ends. The CDR3 has 14 amino acids. The CDR3 sequence: CASSSRMAKGEQFF. For the CDR3, the DNA is TGTGCCAGCAGCTCGAGAATGGCTAAGGGCGAGCAGTTCTTC.

The J gene is TRBJ2-1, the V gene TRBV6-2 or TRBV6-3, with 10 bases fitting TRBD2. The length of the CDR3 is 19 residues. In germline, CDR1 is MNHEY, CDR2 SVGEGT. Germline trimming cut 3 bases from V and 5 bases from J; bases unmatched to any gene: 16. This CDR3 is CASSYMSRLAGDIDNEQFF. The CDR3 DNA is TGTGCCAGCAGTTATATGTCCCGCCTAGCGGGGGATATCGACAATGAGCAGTTCTTC.

The chain uses TRBV29-1 and TRBJ2-5; D is ambiguous. Germline V CDR1 and CDR2: SQVTM, ANQGSEA. Trimming removed 3 bases at V and 5 bases at J, with 13 bases between. This CDR3 is 13 amino acids long. For the CDR3, the DNA is TGCAGCGTTGATTGGTCCCTGTGGGAGACCCAGTACTTC. As protein: CSVDWSLWETQYF.

This clonotype was observed a few times. The chain employs TRBV5-1 and TRBJ2-3; 7 bases match TRBD2. CDR1 is SGHRS and CDR2 is YFSETQ in the germline V gene. The CDR3 extends over 20 amino acids. Unmatched junction bases numbered 19, after V lost 2 bases and J lost 1 base. The CDR3 sequence is CASSFGGRSGEVPGTDTQYF. CDR3 nucleotides: TGCGCCAGCAGCTTCGGGGGTAGAAGCGGGGAGGTTCCTGGCACAGATACGCAGTATTTT.